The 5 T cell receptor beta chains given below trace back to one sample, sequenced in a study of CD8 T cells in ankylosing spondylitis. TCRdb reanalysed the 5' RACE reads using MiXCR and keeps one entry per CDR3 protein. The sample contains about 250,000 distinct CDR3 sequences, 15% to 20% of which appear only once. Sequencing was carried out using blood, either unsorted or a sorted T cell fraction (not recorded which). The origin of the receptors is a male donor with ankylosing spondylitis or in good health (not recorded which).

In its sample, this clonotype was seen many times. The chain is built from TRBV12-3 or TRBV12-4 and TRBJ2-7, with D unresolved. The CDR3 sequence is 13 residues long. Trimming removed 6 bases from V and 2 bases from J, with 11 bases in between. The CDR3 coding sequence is TGTGCCAGCAGCACTTATCCCGCCTACGAGCAGTACTTC. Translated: CASSTYPAYEQYF.

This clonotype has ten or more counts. The CDR3 DNA is TGTGCCAGCAGCTTGGTGGGACTAGCAGACACCGGGGAGCTGTTTTTT. Protein product: CASSLVGLADTGELFF. The chain has TRBV5-6 and TRBJ2-2, with 9 positions matching TRBD2. The V and J ends lost 0 bases and 3 bases, in that order; junction bases with no gene match: 3. Germline V CDR1 and CDR2: SGHDT, YYEEEE. The CDR3 extends over 16 amino acids.

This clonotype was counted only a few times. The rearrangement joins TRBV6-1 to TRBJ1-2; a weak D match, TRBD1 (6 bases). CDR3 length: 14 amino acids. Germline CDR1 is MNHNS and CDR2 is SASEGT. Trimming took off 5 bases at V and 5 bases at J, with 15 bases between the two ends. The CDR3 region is CASSPTGSGYGYTF. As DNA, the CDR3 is TGTGCCAGCAGTCCCACAGGGTCCGGGTATGGCTACACCTTC.

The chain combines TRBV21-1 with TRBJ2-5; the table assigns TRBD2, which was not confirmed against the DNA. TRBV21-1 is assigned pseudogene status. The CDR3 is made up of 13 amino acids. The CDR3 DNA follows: TGTGCCAGCAGCATGGAGGGTCCCCTCTCTTGGTACTTC. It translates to CASSMEGPLSWYF.

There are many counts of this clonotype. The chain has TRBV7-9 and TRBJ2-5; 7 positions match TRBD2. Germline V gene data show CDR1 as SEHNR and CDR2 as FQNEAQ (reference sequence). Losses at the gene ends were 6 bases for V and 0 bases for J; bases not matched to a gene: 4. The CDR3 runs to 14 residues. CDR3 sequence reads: CASRFGGYQETQYF. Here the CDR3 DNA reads TGTGCCAGCAGATTCGGGGGGTACCAAGAGACCCAGTACTTC.